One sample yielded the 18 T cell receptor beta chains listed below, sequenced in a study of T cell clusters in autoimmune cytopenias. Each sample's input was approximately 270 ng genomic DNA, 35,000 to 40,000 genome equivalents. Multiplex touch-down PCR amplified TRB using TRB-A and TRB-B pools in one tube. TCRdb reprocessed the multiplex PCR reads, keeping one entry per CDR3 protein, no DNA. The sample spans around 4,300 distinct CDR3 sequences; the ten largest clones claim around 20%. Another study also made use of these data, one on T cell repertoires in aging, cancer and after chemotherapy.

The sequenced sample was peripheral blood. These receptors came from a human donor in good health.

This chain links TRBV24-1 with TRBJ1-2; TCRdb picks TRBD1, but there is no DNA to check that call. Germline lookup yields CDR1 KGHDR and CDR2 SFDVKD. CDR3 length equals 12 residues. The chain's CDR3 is CATSEPGYGYTF.

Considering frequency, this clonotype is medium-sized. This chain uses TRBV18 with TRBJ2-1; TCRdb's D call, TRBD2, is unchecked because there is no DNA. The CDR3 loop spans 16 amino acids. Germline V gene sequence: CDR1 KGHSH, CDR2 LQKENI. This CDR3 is CASSPQGGGAVNEQFF.

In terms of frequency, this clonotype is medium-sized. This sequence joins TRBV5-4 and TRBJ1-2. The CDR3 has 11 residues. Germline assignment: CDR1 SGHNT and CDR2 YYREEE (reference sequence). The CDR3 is CASSTGLGYTF. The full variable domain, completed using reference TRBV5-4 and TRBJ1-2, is ETGVTQSPTHLIKTRGQQVTLRCSSQSGHNTVSWYQQALGQGPQFIFQYYREEENGRGNFPPRFSGLQFPNYSSELNVNALELDDSALYLCASSTGLGYTFGSGTRLTVV.

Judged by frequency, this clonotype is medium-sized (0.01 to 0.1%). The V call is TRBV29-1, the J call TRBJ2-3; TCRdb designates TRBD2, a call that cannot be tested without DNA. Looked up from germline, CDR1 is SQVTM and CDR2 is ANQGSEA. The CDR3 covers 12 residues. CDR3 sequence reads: CSARVSADTQYF.

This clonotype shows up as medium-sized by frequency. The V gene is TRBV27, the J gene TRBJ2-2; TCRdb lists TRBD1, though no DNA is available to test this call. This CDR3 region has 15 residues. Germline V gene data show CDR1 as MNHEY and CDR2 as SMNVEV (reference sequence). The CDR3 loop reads CASSSRGLGTGELFF.

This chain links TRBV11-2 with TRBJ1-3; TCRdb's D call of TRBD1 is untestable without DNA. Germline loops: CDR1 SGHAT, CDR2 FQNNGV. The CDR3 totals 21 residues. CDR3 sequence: CASSLTLGRGRPGPSGNTIYF.

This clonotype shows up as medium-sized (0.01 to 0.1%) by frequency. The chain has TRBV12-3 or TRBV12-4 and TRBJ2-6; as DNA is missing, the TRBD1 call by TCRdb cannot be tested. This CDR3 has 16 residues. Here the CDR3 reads CASTGTGSSGANVLTF.

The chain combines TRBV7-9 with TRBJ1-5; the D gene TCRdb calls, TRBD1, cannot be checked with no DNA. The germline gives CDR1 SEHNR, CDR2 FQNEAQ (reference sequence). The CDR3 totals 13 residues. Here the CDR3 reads CASRGQGAGPQHF.

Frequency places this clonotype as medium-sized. The CDR3: CASSSLLVGGYTF. The gene calls are TRBV6-5 and TRBJ1-2. The germline V gene encodes CDR1 MNHEY and CDR2 SVGAGI. This CDR3 spans 13 amino acids.

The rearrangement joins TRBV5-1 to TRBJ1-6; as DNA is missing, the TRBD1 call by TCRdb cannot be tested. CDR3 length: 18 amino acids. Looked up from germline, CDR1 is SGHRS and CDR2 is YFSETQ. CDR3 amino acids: CASSLGLRVKGEDSPLHF.

CDR3 sequence: CAISEGGNSDIQYF. This rearrangement joins TRBV10-3 to TRBJ2-4; TCRdb picks TRBD1, but there is no DNA to check that call. The CDR3 has 14 amino acids. Germline-derived CDR1 and CDR2 are ENHRY and SYGVKD.

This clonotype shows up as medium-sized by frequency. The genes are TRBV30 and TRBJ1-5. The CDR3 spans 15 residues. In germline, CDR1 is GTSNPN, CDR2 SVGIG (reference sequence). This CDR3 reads CAWSVQGSSNQPQHF.

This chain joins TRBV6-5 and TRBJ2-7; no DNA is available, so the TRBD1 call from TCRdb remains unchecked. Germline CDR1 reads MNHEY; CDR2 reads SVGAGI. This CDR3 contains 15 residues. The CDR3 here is CASSESTREPYEQYF.

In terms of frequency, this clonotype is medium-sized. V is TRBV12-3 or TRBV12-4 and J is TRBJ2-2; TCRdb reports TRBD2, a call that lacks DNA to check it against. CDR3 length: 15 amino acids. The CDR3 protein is CASIPSGGATGELFF.

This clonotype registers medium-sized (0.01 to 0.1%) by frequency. The CDR3 protein is CASRGAGRSNQPQHF. The chain carries TRBV6-1 and TRBJ1-5; without DNA, the TCRdb call of TRBD1 cannot be checked. The CDR3 extends over 15 amino acids. Germline CDR1 reads MNHNS; CDR2 reads SASEGT.

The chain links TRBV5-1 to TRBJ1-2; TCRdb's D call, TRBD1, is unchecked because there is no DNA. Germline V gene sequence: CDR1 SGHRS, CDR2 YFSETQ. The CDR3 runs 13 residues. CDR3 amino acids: CASGIQGPRGYTF.

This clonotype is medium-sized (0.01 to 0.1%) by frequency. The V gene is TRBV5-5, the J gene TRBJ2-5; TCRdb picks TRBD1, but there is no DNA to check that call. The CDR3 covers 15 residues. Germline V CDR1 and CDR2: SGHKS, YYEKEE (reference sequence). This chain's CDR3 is CASSPLQGAGETQYF.

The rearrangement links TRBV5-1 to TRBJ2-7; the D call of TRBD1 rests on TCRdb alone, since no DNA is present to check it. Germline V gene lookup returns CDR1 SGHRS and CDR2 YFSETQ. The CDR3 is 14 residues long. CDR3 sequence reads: CASSLAGGLYEQYF.